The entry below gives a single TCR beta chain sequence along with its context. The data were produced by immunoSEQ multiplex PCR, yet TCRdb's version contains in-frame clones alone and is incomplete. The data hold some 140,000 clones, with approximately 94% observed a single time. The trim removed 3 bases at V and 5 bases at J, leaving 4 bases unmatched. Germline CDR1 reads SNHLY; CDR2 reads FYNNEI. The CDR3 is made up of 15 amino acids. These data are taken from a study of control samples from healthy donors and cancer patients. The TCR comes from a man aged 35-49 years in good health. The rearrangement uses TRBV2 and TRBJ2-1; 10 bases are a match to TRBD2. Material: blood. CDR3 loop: CASSDLAGVDNEQFF. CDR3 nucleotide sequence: TGTGCCAGCAGTGATCTAGCGGGGGTAGACAATGAGCAGTTCTTC.